This is a list of T cell receptor beta chains from one sample in a study of early T cells in non-severe SARS-CoV-2 infection. TCRdb reprocessed the 5' RACE reads via MiXCR and lists one record per CDR3 protein. Among around 82,000 distinct CDR3 sequences listed, over 9% were seen once. The sequencing input was whole blood. The receptors stem from an adult who was a healthcare worker with PCR-confirmed SARS-CoV-2 infection or an uninfected control (not recorded which). Both conserved end residues are part of each CDR3. Each record gives: clone size, D gene, V gene, J gene, CDR3 DNA, CDR3 protein. A D gene is named only where the DNA matches it firmly. Clone sizes are given selectively: once, few, many, or a class where the clone is expanded.

few	TRBD2	TRBV15	TRBJ2-1	TGTGCCACCAGTTCGGGACTAGCGGGGTTAGGTGAGCAGTTCTTC	CATSSGLAGLGEQFF
NA	TRBD1	TRBV12-3/TRBV12-4	TRBJ1-5	TGTGCCAGCAGTTTTCTATCGACAGGGGGCTACGTGTACAAGGGTCAGCCCCAGCATTTT	CASSFLSTGGYVYKGQPQHF
few	TRBD1	TRBV20-1	TRBJ2-7	TGCAGTGCCCCCTCGGGGACAGGGCGGTCAACCTACGAGCAGTACTTC	CSAPSGTGRSTYEQYF
many	NA	TRBV12-3/TRBV12-4	TRBJ2-1	TGTGCCAGCAGTTTAACTAGGAATGAGCAGTTCTTC	CASSLTRNEQFF
NA	TRBD1	TRBV5-1	TRBJ1-1	TGCGCCAGCAGCTTGGATGGACAGGGGGCGAACACTGAAGCTTTCTTT	CASSLDGQGANTEAFF
many	NA	TRBV30	TRBJ1-1	TGTGCCTGGAGTGGAGAGGGTGGGTTTTTTACTGAAGCTTTCTTT	CAWSGEGGFFTEAFF
NA	NA	TRBV4-1	TRBJ1-6	TGCGCCAGCAGCCAAGGTCAGGAGAATTCACCCCTCCACTTT	CASSQGQENSPLHF
NA	NA	TRBV6-5	TRBJ1-4	TGTGCCAGCAGTTACGGGCGGGAAAAACTGTTTTTT	CASSYGREKLFF
few	TRBD1	TRBV20-1	TRBJ1-5	TGCAGTGCTCGAGCCAGGGGGCATCAGCCCCAGCATTTT	CSARARGHQPQHF
NA	NA	TRBV19	TRBJ1-3	TGTGCCACTCGACAGGCGCACTCTGGAAACACCATATATTTT	CATRQAHSGNTIYF
NA	NA	TRBV5-1	TRBJ2-6	TGCGCCAGCAGCTTAGGGTACACCCAAACTGGGGCCAACGTCCTGACTTTC	CASSLGYTQTGANVLTF
few	TRBD1	TRBV5-1	TRBJ1-1	TGCGCCAGCAGCTTGCGGACAGGGGGCGAATGGCGGACTGAAGCTTTCTTT	CASSLRTGGEWRTEAFF
many	NA	TRBV7-2	TRBJ1-6	TGTGCCAGCAGCAGAGGCGGAAGCTCCTATAATTCACCCCTCCACTTT	CASSRGGSSYNSPLHF
NA	NA	TRBV11-2	TRBJ2-1	TGTGCCAGCAGCTTAGTGAGGGAATCTGAGCAGTTCTTC	CASSLVRESEQFF
many	TRBD1	TRBV11-2	TRBJ2-7	TGTGCCAGCAGCCGCCGCGGGACAGGGGGGGGCTACGAGCAGTACTTC	CASSRRGTGGGYEQYF